This is a list of T cell receptor beta chains from one sample in a study of T cells after yellow fever vaccination. TCRdb re-called the 5' RACE reads with MiXCR, one entry per CDR3 protein. There are 300,000 to 350,000 distinct CDR3 sequences in the sample; around 4.1% occur only once, and roughly a quarter lies in the top ten. The sequences come from PBMCs, collected 5 days after the yellow fever booster vaccination. Receptor source: a man between 18 and 29 years old who received the YFV17D yellow fever vaccine. The CDR3 runs from the conserved cysteine through the conserved F or W. The order of the fields is D gene, clone size, J gene, V gene, CDR3 protein, CDR3 DNA. The D gene is left open where the match is weak. The listing skips clone size in some rows; elsewhere it reads once, few, many or a size class.

TRBD2	few	TRBJ2-3	TRBV7-8	CASSSRTSGADTDTQYF	TGTGCCAGCAGCTCCAGGACTAGCGGGGCTGACACAGATACGCAGTATTTT
-	few	TRBJ2-5	TRBV29-1	CSVRWAVGETQYF	TGCAGCGTCCGGTGGGCGGTGGGAGAGACCCAGTACTTC
-	-	TRBJ2-1	TRBV7-2	CASSFRGGDEQFF	TGTGCCAGCAGCTTCAGGGGGGGGGATGAGCAGTTCTTC
TRBD1	few	TRBJ1-1	TRBV6-5	CASSYSGQGDKAFF	TGTGCCAGCAGTTACTCTGGACAGGGGGATAAAGCTTTCTTT
TRBD1	few	TRBJ1-2	TRBV4-2	CASSHLQGAVNYGYTF	TGTGCCAGCAGCCACCTACAGGGGGCGGTTAACTATGGCTACACCTTC
-	-	TRBJ2-2	TRBV3-1	CASSLSWGALEELFF	TGTGCCAGCAGCCTCTCCTGGGGGGCGCTGGAGGAGCTGTTTTTT
-	-	TRBJ2-5	TRBV7-2	CASSLNGIQETQYF	TGTGCCAGCAGCTTAAATGGAATACAAGAGACCCAGTACTTC
-	few	TRBJ1-5	TRBV7-2	CASSFGGAGNQPQHF	TGTGCCAGCAGCTTCGGGGGGGCCGGCAATCAGCCCCAGCATTTT
-	few	TRBJ2-1	TRBV2	CASNSRVEHEQFF	TGTGCCAGCAATTCCAGGGTTGAACATGAGCAGTTCTTC
-	many	TRBJ2-3	TRBV29-1	CSVEAVGAPGDTQYF	TGCAGCGTTGAAGCGGTAGGGGCCCCCGGGGATACGCAGTATTTT
TRBD2	-	TRBJ2-1	TRBV20-1	CSAGGGTYNEQFF	TGCAGTGCCGGGGGGGGAACCTACAATGAGCAGTTCTTC
-	-	TRBJ1-1	TRBV14	CASSRDRFTEAFF	TGTGCCAGCAGCCGTGACAGGTTCACTGAAGCTTTCTTT
TRBD1	few	TRBJ1-5	TRBV7-8	CASGDRGYSNQPQHF	TGTGCCAGCGGGGACAGGGGGTATAGCAATCAGCCCCAGCATTTT
TRBD1	-	TRBJ2-3	TRBV7-9	CASRTRTGGGDTQYF	TGTGCCAGCAGGACCAGGACAGGGGGCGGGGATACGCAGTATTTT
-	many	TRBJ1-5	TRBV5-1	CASSLGGTSNQPQHF	TGCGCCAGCAGCTTGGGGGGGACCAGCAATCAGCCCCAGCATTTT
-	many	TRBJ1-2	TRBV12-3/TRBV12-4	CASGTLFNYGYTF	TGTGCCAGCGGGACCCTTTTTAACTATGGCTACACCTTC
-	many	TRBJ1-1	TRBV6-1	CASRQGTGTEAFF	TGTGCCAGCAGACAGGGTACGGGCACTGAAGCTTTCTTT
-	many	TRBJ2-7	TRBV5-1	CASSLAVETVYEQYF	TGCGCCAGCAGCTTGGCCGTGGAGACGGTATACGAGCAGTACTTC
-	few	TRBJ2-3	TRBV5-1	CASSLGAFTDTQYF	TGCGCCAGCAGCTTGGGAGCCTTCACAGATACGCAGTATTTT
TRBD2	-	TRBJ2-3	TRBV29-1	CSVELAGLNTQYF	TGCAGCGTTGAACTAGCGGGGCTGAATACGCAGTATTTT
TRBD1	few	TRBJ1-5	TRBV20-1	CSALVTGGSNQPQHF	TGCAGTGCGTTAGTGACAGGGGGAAGCAATCAGCCCCAGCATTTT
TRBD1	-	TRBJ2-1	TRBV24-1	CATSDSRDRHNEQFF	TGTGCCACCAGTGATTCTCGGGACAGGCACAATGAGCAGTTCTTC
TRBD1	many	TRBJ2-7	TRBV5-5	CASGTGRTSYEQYF	TGTGCCAGCGGGACAGGTCGGACCTCCTACGAGCAGTACTTC
-	-	TRBJ1-2	TRBV28	CASTIGGAVRASINYGYTF	TGTGCCAGCACCATTGGGGGGGCAGTCCGGGCCTCTATTAACTATGGCTACACCTTC
TRBD2	few	TRBJ2-3	TRBV4-3	CASSQAPLAGGTDTQYF	TGCGCCAGCAGCCAAGCACCCCTAGCGGGGGGCACAGATACGCAGTATTTT
-	few	TRBJ2-1	TRBV29-1	CSVLGLAINEQFF	TGCAGCGTGCTTGGGCTAGCGATCAATGAGCAGTTCTTC